Below, 21 T cell receptor beta chains from the same sample are listed, as sequenced in a study of blood T cells in healthy people across ages. Primers used in a second PCR of about 6 to 11 cycles were a sample-barcoded 5' primer and a J-beta primer mix. MiXCR, run by TCRdb on the 5' RACE reads, gives a single entry per CDR3 protein. The sample consists of about 1.5 million distinct CDR3 sequences, approximately 40% of them appearing once. Source material: blood. All receptors come from a woman between 18 and 29 years old in good health.

This clonotype was seen only a few times. The rearrangement uses TRBV7-2 and TRBJ2-3; D is unresolved. The ends were cut back, 5 bases at V and 3 bases at J, with 15 bases in the middle. CDR3 length equals 15 residues. The germline V gene has CDR1 SGHTA and CDR2 FQGNSA. The DNA of the CDR3 is TGTGCCAGCAGCCAAATTGGCGGAACAACAGATACGCAGTATTTT. This sequence encodes CASSQIGGTTDTQYF.

J is TRBJ2-5 and V is TRBV10-3; unclear D gene. There are 13 residues in the CDR3. The germline V gene encodes CDR1 ENHRY and CDR2 SYGVKD. V lost 2 bases to trimming and J lost 4 bases, with 8 bases between them. This CDR3 is CAISEAPAETQYF. In DNA, the CDR3 is TGTGCCATCAGTGAGGCACCCGCAGAGACCCAGTACTTC.

This clonotype was detected a few times. V and J are TRBV4-1 and TRBJ2-1, with 7 bases matching TRBD2. This CDR3 contains 13 residues. The germline V gene has CDR1 MGHRA and CDR2 YSYEKL. Unmatched junction bases numbered 7, after V lost 4 bases and J lost 10 bases. CDR3 sequence: CASSRLTSNEQFF. CDR3 DNA sequence: TGCGCCAGCAGCCGTTTGACTAGCAACGAGCAGTTCTTC.

This sequence joins TRBV11-2 and TRBJ2-1; 9 nucleotides match TRBD2. V shed 1 base and J 6 bases; nucleotides not matched to a gene: 4. Germline CDR1 reads SGHAT; CDR2 reads FQNNGV. This CDR3 has 15 residues. The CDR3 region is CASSLALAGTNEQFF. CDR3 DNA sequence: TGTGCCAGCAGCTTAGCACTAGCGGGTACCAATGAGCAGTTCTTC.

This clonotype was found a few times. The V gene is TRBV6-2 or TRBV6-3, the J gene TRBJ2-5; D is perhaps TRBD2 (6 bases). CDR1 is MNHEY, CDR2 SVGEGT, per germline. This CDR3 has 18 amino acids. The V gene lost 2 bases and the J gene lost 5 bases, with 24 bases spanning the gap. This chain's CDR3 is CASSYPLRVMEGSETQYF. Written as DNA, the CDR3 is TGTGCCAGCAGTTACCCCCTCCGGGTGATGGAGGGGTCGGAGACCCAGTACTTC.

The sample holds many counts of this clonotype. CDR3 sequence reads: CASSLPSNYGYTF. Here the CDR3 DNA reads TGTGCCAGCAGCCTTCCCTCTAACTATGGCTACACCTTC. This sequence joins TRBV6-1 and TRBJ1-2; D ambiguous. Germline CDR1 and CDR2: MNHNS and SASEGT. CDR3 length: 13 amino acids. V gave up 6 bases and J gave up 0 bases, with 8 bases separating them.

This clonotype was seen only a few times. V usage is TRBV7-2 and J usage is TRBJ2-1; TRBD2 matches at 10 bases. The germline CDR1 and CDR2 sequences are SGHTA and FQGNSA. With 2 bases clipped from V and 8 bases from J, the junction kept 9 bases outside the gene matches. This CDR3 contains 16 residues. The CDR3 region is CASSLRQREGFDEQFF. DNA for the CDR3: TGTGCCAGCAGCTTACGTCAGCGGGAGGGATTCGATGAGCAGTTCTTC.

The V gene is TRBV12-3 or TRBV12-4, the J gene TRBJ1-2; D remains unclear. The V end was cut by 8 bases, the J end by 3 bases, with 13 bases between. This CDR3 has 13 amino acids. The CDR3 region has the DNA TGTGCCAGCGGGTATACTCTTTACTATGGCTACACCTTC. It encodes CASGYTLYYGYTF.

This clonotype showed up just a few times. This sequence joins TRBV9 and TRBJ2-5; tentatively, D is TRBD1 (6 bases). The J call is in doubt because the DNA end fits TRBJ2-7 better. This CDR3 contains 13 residues. In germline, CDR1 is SGDLS, CDR2 YYNGEE. The CDR3 nucleotides are TGTGCCAGCAGCCCAGAGGACAGCTACGAGCAGTACTTC. It is translated as CASSPEDSYEQYF.

This clonotype came up a few times. The V gene is TRBV25-1, the J gene TRBJ2-1; D not resolved. The CDR3 covers 17 residues. Between the trimmed V and J ends, which lost 3 bases and 0 bases, there was a span of 15 bases. The germline gives CDR1 MGHDK, CDR2 SYGVNS. The CDR3 reads CASSDGVGGSSYNEQFF. CDR3 in DNA: TGTGCCAGCAGTGACGGTGTCGGCGGTAGCTCCTACAATGAGCAGTTCTTC.

This clonotype was counted a few times. CDR3 sequence: CSAPEGKNGYTF. As DNA, the CDR3 is TGCAGTGCTCCCGAGGGCAAGAATGGCTACACCTTC. The chain links TRBV20-1 to TRBJ1-2, with D unresolved. Trimming took off 5 bases at V and 6 bases at J, with 13 bases between the two ends. CDR3 length: 12 amino acids. CDR1 is DFQATT and CDR2 is SNEGSKA in the germline V gene (reference sequence).

The chain carries TRBV7-9 and TRBJ2-7; weak D call: TRBD1 (7 bases). The J call may be incorrect, as the DNA end agrees better with TRBJ2-5. CDR1 and CDR2 (germline): SEHNR, FQNEAQ (reference sequence). CDR3 size: 14 residues. For the CDR3, the DNA is TGTGCCAGCAGCTCAGCAGGGGGAGGCGAGACCCAGTACTTC. Translation gives CASSSAGGGETQYF.

Only a few counts were recorded for this clonotype. The chain joins TRBV21-1 to TRBJ2-5; whether TRBD1, the table's D call, matches the DNA was not checked. TRBV21-1 is a known pseudogene. CDR3 size: 15 residues. The CDR3 nucleotides read TGTGCCAGCAGCAAAGGCAGACAGAGAGGAGAGACCCAGTACTTC. Translation gives CASSKGRQRGETQYF.

V is TRBV6-1 and J is TRBJ2-7, with 10 bases lining up with TRBD2. V shed 0 bases and J 0 bases; nucleotides not matched to a gene: 5. Germline CDR1 and CDR2: MNHNS and SASEGT. The CDR3 runs 17 residues. The CDR3: CASSEALGLASSYEQYF. CDR3 DNA: TGTGCCAGCAGTGAAGCGCTGGGACTAGCGAGCTCCTACGAGCAGTACTTC.

The rearrangement links TRBV7-9 to TRBJ2-2, with 9 bases matching TRBD1. There are 16 residues in the CDR3. Trimming cost V 3 bases and J 4 bases; bases outside gene matches: 6. The germline CDR1 and CDR2 sequences are SEHNR and FQNEAQ (reference sequence). CDR3 bases: TGTGCCAGCAGCTTGTCGGGACAGGGTCTCACCGGGGAGCTGTTTTTT. Its translation: CASSLSGQGLTGELFF.

V usage is TRBV6-1 and J usage is TRBJ2-6; D remains unclear. Trimming removed 6 bases at V and 0 bases at J, with 6 bases between. CDR3 length: 14 amino acids. The germline gives CDR1 MNHNS, CDR2 SASEGT. CDR3 amino acids: CASRRISGANVLTF. CDR3 nucleotides: TGTGCCAGCAGAAGAATCTCTGGGGCCAACGTCCTGACTTTC.

The chain couples TRBV20-1 to TRBJ2-1, with D maybe TRBD2 (6 bases). Germline loops: CDR1 DFQATT, CDR2 SNEGSKA (reference sequence). CDR3 length: 14 amino acids. V shed 8 bases and J shed 6 bases, with 20 bases lying between them. CDR3: CSRSGLRMANEQFF. In DNA form, the CDR3 reads TGCAGTAGATCGGGACTGCGGATGGCCAATGAGCAGTTCTTC.

A word on this clonotype: The junction differs from germline at one of its ends, possibly a read error. This chain connects TRBV10-3 to TRBJ2-2; either TRBD1 or TRBD2 may supply D (7 bases each). From germline, CDR1 is ENHRY and CDR2 SYGVKD. The CDR3 has 14 amino acids. CDR3 sequence (DNA): TGTGTCATCGAGCGGGACAGCAACACCGGGGAGCTGTTTTTT. Translation: CVIERDSNTGELFF.

The chain is built from TRBV29-1 and TRBJ2-3, with D possibly matching TRBD2 (6 bases). The CDR3 has 15 amino acids. Germline CDR1 and CDR2: SQVTM and ANQGSEA. Trimming shortened V by 8 bases and J by 5 bases, and 23 bases separated the two germline ends. CDR3 DNA sequence: TGCAGCTTCGGCTTGGGGTACCTCGGGAGAGATACGCAGTATTTT. Translated: CSFGLGYLGRDTQYF.

This chain connects TRBV11-2 to TRBJ1-5, with D possibly matching TRBD1 (6 bases). Per germline, CDR1 SGHAT and CDR2 FQNNGV. Trimming shortened V by 3 bases and J by 15 bases, and 15 bases separated the two germline ends. CDR3 length equals 12 residues. The CDR3 here is CASSFGQRPWHF. The DNA of the CDR3 is TGTGCCAGCAGCTTCGGACAGCGTCCTTGGCATTTT.

The gene calls are TRBV7-8 and TRBJ2-5, with a weak D call TRBD1 (5 bases). CDR3 length: 18 amino acids. V was cut by 1 base and J by 0 bases, with 18 bases left in between. Germline V gene sequence: CDR1 SGHVS, CDR2 FQNEAQ. DNA for the CDR3: TGTGCCAGCAGCTTAGGGGTTTTGGGCAGGGCCGACCAAGAGACCCAGTACTTC. It specifies CASSLGVLGRADQETQYF.